This T cell receptor beta chain was profiled in a study of blood T cells in healthy people across ages. From germline, CDR1 is LNHNV and CDR2 YYDKDF (reference sequence). The CDR3 loop spans 12 amino acids. The V end lost 4 bases, the J end lost 7 bases, and 10 bases lay between the germline ends. The second PCR ran about 6 to 11 cycles with a sample-barcoded 5' primer and J-beta primers. One entry per CDR3 protein, called by TCRdb with MiXCR from the 5' RACE reads. This table holds over a million distinct CDR3 sequences, approximately 60% found once. The sample comprised blood. The rearrangement joins TRBV15 to TRBJ1-2, with a tentative D call TRBD1 (5 bases). This TCR derives from a man between 18 and 29 years old in good health. Written as DNA, the CDR3 is TGTGCCACCAGCACAGAGGGGAGTGGCTACACCTTC. Amino acid sequence: CATSTEGSGYTF. Using reference TRBV15 and TRBJ1-2 for the parts outside the CDR3, the full variable domain is DAMVIQNPRYQVTQFGKPVTLSCSQTLNHNVMYWYQQKSSQAPKLLFHYYDKDFNNEADTPDNFQSRRPNTSFCFLDIRSPGLGDTAMYLCATSTEGSGYTFGSGTRLTVV.